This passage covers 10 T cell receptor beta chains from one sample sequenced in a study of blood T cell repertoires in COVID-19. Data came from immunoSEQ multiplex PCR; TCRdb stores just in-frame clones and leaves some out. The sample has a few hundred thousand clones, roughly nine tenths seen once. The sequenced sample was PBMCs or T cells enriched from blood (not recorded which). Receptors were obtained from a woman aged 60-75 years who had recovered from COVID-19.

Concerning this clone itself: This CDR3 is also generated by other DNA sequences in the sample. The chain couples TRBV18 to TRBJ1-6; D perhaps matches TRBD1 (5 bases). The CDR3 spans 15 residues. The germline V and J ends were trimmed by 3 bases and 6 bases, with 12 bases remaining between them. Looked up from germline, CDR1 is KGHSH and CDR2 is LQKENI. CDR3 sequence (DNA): TGTGCCAGCTCACCCTCCGGGGGTGCTAATTCACCCCTCCACTTT. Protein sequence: CASSPSGGANSPLHF.

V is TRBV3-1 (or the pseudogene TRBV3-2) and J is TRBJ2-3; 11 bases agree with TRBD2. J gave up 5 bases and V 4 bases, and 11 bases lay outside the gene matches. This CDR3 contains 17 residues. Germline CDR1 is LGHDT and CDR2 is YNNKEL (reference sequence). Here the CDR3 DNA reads TGTGCCAGCAGCCCGAGGGGTAGCGGGGGGGCCGGAGATACGCAGTATTTT. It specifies CASSPRGSGGAGDTQYF.

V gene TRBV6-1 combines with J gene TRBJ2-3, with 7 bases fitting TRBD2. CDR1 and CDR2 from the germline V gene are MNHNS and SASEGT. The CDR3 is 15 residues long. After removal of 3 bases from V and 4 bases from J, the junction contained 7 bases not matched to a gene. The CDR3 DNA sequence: TGTGCCAGCAGTGAGGGAGTCGCGGGAGCAGATACGCAGTATTTT. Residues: CASSEGVAGADTQYF.

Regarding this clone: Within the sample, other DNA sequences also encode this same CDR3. CDR3 nucleotides: TGTGCCACCAGTGATTCGACAGGAGGCTCCTACAATGAGCAGTTCTTC. It yields the protein CATSDSTGGSYNEQFF. This rearrangement joins TRBV24-1 to TRBJ2-1; D possibly corresponds to TRBD1 (6 bases). The germline V gene has CDR1 KGHDR and CDR2 SFDVKD. V was cut by 2 bases and J by 0 bases, with 10 bases left in between. CDR3 length: 16 amino acids.

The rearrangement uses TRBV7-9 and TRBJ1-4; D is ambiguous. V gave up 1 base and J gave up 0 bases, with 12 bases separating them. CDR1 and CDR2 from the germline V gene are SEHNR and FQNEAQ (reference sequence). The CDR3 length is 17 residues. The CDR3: CASSLVGEGATNEKLFF. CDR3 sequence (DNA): TGTGCCAGCAGCTTAGTTGGGGAGGGCGCAACTAATGAAAAACTGTTTTTT.

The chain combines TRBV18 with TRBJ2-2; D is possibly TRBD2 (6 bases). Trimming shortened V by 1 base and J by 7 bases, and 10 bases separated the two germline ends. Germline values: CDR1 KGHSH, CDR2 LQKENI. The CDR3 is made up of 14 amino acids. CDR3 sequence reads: CASSPLAGRGELFF. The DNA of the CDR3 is TGTGCCAGCTCACCACTCGCGGGGCGCGGGGAGCTGTTTTTT.

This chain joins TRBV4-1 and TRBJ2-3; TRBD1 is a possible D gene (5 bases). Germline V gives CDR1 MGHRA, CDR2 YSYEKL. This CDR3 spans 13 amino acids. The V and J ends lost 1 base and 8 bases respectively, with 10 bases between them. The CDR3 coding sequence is TGCGCCAGCAGCCAAGTGGGGCTGGGTACGCAGTATTTT. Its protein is CASSQVGLGTQYF.

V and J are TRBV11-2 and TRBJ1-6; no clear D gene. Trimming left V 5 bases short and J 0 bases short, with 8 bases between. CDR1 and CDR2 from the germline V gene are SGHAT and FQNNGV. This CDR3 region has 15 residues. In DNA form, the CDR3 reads TGTGCCAGCAGCCACCCCAGCTCCTATAATTCACCCCTCCACTTT. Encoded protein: CASSHPSSYNSPLHF.

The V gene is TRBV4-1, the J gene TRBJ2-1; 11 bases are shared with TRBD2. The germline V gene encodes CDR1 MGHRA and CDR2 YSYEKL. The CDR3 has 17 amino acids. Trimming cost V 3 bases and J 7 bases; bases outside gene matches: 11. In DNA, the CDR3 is TGCGCCAGCAGCCAGCGGGTTACTAGCGGGGGCCAAAATGAGCAGTTCTTC. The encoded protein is CASSQRVTSGGQNEQFF.

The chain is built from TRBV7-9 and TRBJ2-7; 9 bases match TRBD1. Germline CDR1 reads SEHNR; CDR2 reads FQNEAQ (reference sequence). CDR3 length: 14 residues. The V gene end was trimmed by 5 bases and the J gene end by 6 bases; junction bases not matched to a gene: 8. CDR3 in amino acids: CASSTRTGEREQYF. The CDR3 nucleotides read TGTGCCAGCAGCACCCGGACAGGGGAACGCGAGCAGTACTTC. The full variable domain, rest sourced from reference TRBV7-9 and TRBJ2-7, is DTGVSQNPRHKITKRGQNVTFRCDPISEHNRLYWYRQTLGQGPEFLTYFQNEAQLEKSRLLSDRFSAERPKGSFSTLEIQRTEQGDSAMYLCASSTRTGEREQYFGPGTRLTVT.